The clone carrying this T cell receptor (beta chain) came up many times. This sample stems from a study of Graves' ophthalmopathy and Graves' hyperthyroidism. Among the exclusions were patients with other autoimmune diseases, uncontrolled infections, pregnancy or lactation. Researchers took RNA transcripts and amplified TCR beta CDR3 regions from them. HTBI primers primed a first-round RT-PCR, and a second-round multiplex PCR followed. TCRdb re-analysed the multiplex PCR reads in MiXCR, keeping a single row per CDR3 protein. Of approximately 500,000 distinct CDR3 sequences listed, about an eighth are singletons. This CDR3 spans 13 amino acids. Trimming stripped 2 bases from V and 6 bases from J, with 8 bases between.

This TCR came from a woman aged 30 to 39 with Graves' ophthalmopathy. The sequencing input was blood. This sequence joins TRBV12-3 or TRBV12-4 and TRBJ1-5, with unresolved D. DNA for the CDR3: TGTGCCAGCAGTTTACAGGAGGCTCAGCCCCAGCATTTT. Protein sequence: CASSLQEAQPQHF.